This T cell receptor (beta chain) originates from a study of blood T cells in healthy people across ages. Regarding this clonotype: The target antigen is unknown. A much larger clone differs by one base, so this may be a read error.

Whole-study findings and limits: Roughly linear declines in TCR beta diversity per million T cells occurred with age. Whereas aged donors had fewer naive CD4+ cells, long-lived donors had more of them and higher diversity. Possibly, changes in expanded clonotypes were confounded because donor CMV status was unknown.

Germline V gives CDR1 DFQATT, CDR2 SNEGSKA (reference sequence). This CDR3 is built from 12 residues. Combining a sample-barcoded 5' primer with a J-beta primer mix, a second PCR ran for roughly 6 to 12 cycles. One entry per CDR3 protein results from TCRdb running MiXCR on the 5' RACE reads. The table includes about 1,500,000 distinct CDR3 sequences, 28% detected once. This sequence was found in a woman aged 25-40 years in good health. Sequencing was performed on blood. This chain uses TRBV20-1 with TRBJ2-1; D is uncertain. The CDR3 nucleotides read TGCAGTGCTAGAGTCCCCTACAATGAGCAGGTCTTC. Translating it yields CSARVPYNEQVF.